This T cell receptor (beta chain) comes out of a study of T-cell memory formation after mild COVID-19. Study-level information: Most TCR clusters belonged to a single donor.

The 5'RACE method, run with constant-segment primers, produced TCR alpha and TCR beta cDNA libraries (carrying sample barcodes and UMIs). In TCRdb, the 5' RACE reads were re-called with MiXCR into one record per CDR3 protein. The table lists around 450,000 distinct CDR3 sequences, 24% of them singletons. V gave up 4 bases and J gave up 0 bases, with 5 bases separating them. The CDR3 runs 13 residues. In germline, CDR1 is LNHNV, CDR2 YYDKDF (reference sequence). Worth noting for this clonotype: Its antigen remains unknown.

Broader study findings: Clones that shrank (day 15 to 85) were balanced CD4/CD8, whereas later expanders leaned CD4+.

This TCR came from an adult woman who had mild COVID-19 (a few samples of this study predate the infection). Cell type and time point are not known. Sequencing was carried out using PBMCs or a T cell subset sorted from them (not recorded which). The chain employs TRBV15 and TRBJ2-3; D unclear. Written as DNA, the CDR3 is TGTGCCACCAGCAAGAAGAGCACAGATACGCAGTATTTT. Amino acid sequence: CATSKKSTDTQYF.